What follows describes a single T cell receptor beta chain. These data come from a study of OX40 agonist ivuxolimab in advanced cancers. The CDR3 sequence is 14 residues long. Germline V gives CDR1 GTSNPN, CDR2 SVGIG (reference sequence). The V and J ends lost 2 bases and 4 bases respectively, with 14 bases between them. Assay: immunoSEQ multiplex PCR; the TCRdb copy retains only in-frame clones and omits some. The sample includes approximately 50,000 clones, about nine tenths of them seen just once. This clonotype was obtained from an adult with an advanced solid tumor such as melanoma, head and neck, liver or kidney cancer. The sample was CD4+ or CD8+ T cells sorted from blood, taken in a trial of the OX40 agonist ivuxolimab. V and J are TRBV30 and TRBJ1-2; D perhaps matches TRBD1 (6 bases). CDR3 nucleotide sequence: TGTGCCTGGAGTACAGGGTCTGGAAGCTATGGCTACACCTTC. It encodes CAWSTGSGSYGYTF.